Listed below are T cell receptor beta chains from one sample, sequenced in a study of blood T cell repertoires in COVID-19. The table came from immunoSEQ multiplex PCR; TCRdb's copy has only in-frame clones and leaves some out. The sample lists approximately 300,000 clones, roughly 89% seen once, with 1.5% to 2% in the top ten. Input material: peripheral blood. The receptors stem from a young woman with COVID-19, enrolled during active disease. The CDR3 runs from the conserved cysteine through the conserved F or W. D genes are given only for firm matches. Clone size is stated in some rows and not others, as once, few, many or a class when expanded.

DNA: TGTGCCAGCAGCATGACAGGGTTGGGTAATCAGCCCCAGCATTTT
CDR3: CASSMTGLGNQPQHF
J: TRBJ1-5
size: .
D: TRBD1
V: TRBV7-2

DNA: TGTGCCAGCAGTGTGTCGACAGGGGGAATAGAGACCCAGTACTTC
CDR3: CASSVSTGGIETQYF
J: TRBJ2-5
size: .
D: TRBD1
V: TRBV2

DNA: TGTGCCAGCAGTTATGACAGGGCAGATCAGGCCCAGCATTTT
CDR3: CASSYDRADQAQHF
J: TRBJ1-5
size: .
D: TRBD1
V: TRBV6-6

DNA: TGTGCCAGCAGCCGAACAGGGAAAGGTACGCAGTATTTT
CDR3: CASSRTGKGTQYF
J: TRBJ2-3
size: once
D: .
V: TRBV14

DNA: TGTGCCAGCAGTTTCTCACAGGGCATGGAGACCCAGTACTTC
CDR3: CASSFSQGMETQYF
J: TRBJ2-5
size: .
D: .
V: TRBV6-5

DNA: TGTGCCAGCAGCTTGAACAGGGCCCCTGAAGCTTTCTTT
CDR3: CASSLNRAPEAFF
J: TRBJ1-1
size: .
D: .
V: TRBV5-5

DNA: TGTGCCAGCAGCTCAAGACAGGGGGCTGTCACCGGGGAGCTGTTTTTT
CDR3: CASSSRQGAVTGELFF
J: TRBJ2-2
size: .
D: TRBD1
V: TRBV7-8

DNA: TGTGCCAGCAGTTTAGGGCAGGGAAGTACTGAAGCTTTCTTT
CDR3: CASSLGQGSTEAFF
J: TRBJ1-1
size: .
D: .
V: TRBV28

DNA: TGTGCCAGCAGCTTAGCAGACTCTTGGAGGTACACCATATATTTT
CDR3: CASSLADSWRYTIYF
J: TRBJ1-3
size: once
D: .
V: TRBV7-2

DNA: TGTGCCAGCAGCTTTGAGGGGGCGGCGAACACTGAAGCTTTCTTT
CDR3: CASSFEGAANTEAFF
J: TRBJ1-1
size: once
D: TRBD1
V: TRBV5-4

DNA: TGTGCCAGCTCACCGTTACAGGGAGGCTACACCTTC
CDR3: CASSPLQGGYTF
J: TRBJ1-2
size: .
D: .
V: TRBV18

DNA: TGTGCCAGCAGCCCAGGCCACTCGAACACCGGGGAGCTGTTTTTT
CDR3: CASSPGHSNTGELFF
J: TRBJ2-2
size: .
D: .
V: TRBV5-5

DNA: TGTGCCAGCTCACTCCAGCTCAGAGAAAGAGGACATGCTTTCTTT
CDR3: CASSLQLRERGHAFF
J: TRBJ1-1
size: .
D: .
V: TRBV18

DNA: TGTGCCAGCAGCTTAGGAGGTCCAGATACGCAGTATTTT
CDR3: CASSLGGPDTQYF
J: TRBJ2-3
size: .
D: .
V: TRBV7-2

DNA: TGTGCCAGCAGGCGCGGGGGGGCAGCTAATGAGCAGTTCTTC
CDR3: CASRRGGAANEQFF
J: TRBJ2-1
size: .
D: TRBD2
V: TRBV28

DNA: TGTGCCAGCAGCGTAGTTGGCAGGGGGCTCGAGGGAGATACGCAGTATTTT
CDR3: CASSVVGRGLEGDTQYF
J: TRBJ2-3
size: once
D: TRBD1
V: TRBV9

DNA: TGTGCCAGCGGACAGGCTAACTATGGCTACACCTTC
CDR3: CASGQANYGYTF
J: TRBJ1-2
size: .
D: TRBD1
V: TRBV6-5

DNA: TGTGCCAGCAGTCCAGGGCGTGATCAGCCCCAGCATTTT
CDR3: CASSPGRDQPQHF
J: TRBJ1-5
size: once
D: .
V: TRBV2

DNA: TGCGCCAGCAGCCAAACTGAGGAGAACACTGAAGCTTTCTTT
CDR3: CASSQTEENTEAFF
J: TRBJ1-1
size: .
D: .
V: TRBV5-1

DNA: TGCACCAGCAGCCAAGTGGCAGTTAGCAATCAGCCCCAGCATTTT
CDR3: CTSSQVAVSNQPQHF
J: TRBJ1-5
size: .
D: .
V: TRBV1

DNA: TGTGCCAGCAGCCGTGGACTAGCGGAGACCCAGTACTTC
CDR3: CASSRGLAETQYF
J: TRBJ2-5
size: .
D: TRBD2
V: TRBV3-1/TRBV3-2

DNA: TGTGCCAGCATTATGCCGGGACAGGACTACAATGAGCAGTTCTTC
CDR3: CASIMPGQDYNEQFF
J: TRBJ2-1
size: .
D: TRBD1
V: TRBV6-5

DNA: TGTGCCAGTAGAGTACAGGGGGCTAGCAATCAGCCCCAGCATTTT
CDR3: CASRVQGASNQPQHF
J: TRBJ1-5
size: once
D: TRBD1
V: TRBV19

DNA: TGTGCCAGCAGTGACTCCGGTTCGGGCACTGAAGCTTTCTTT
CDR3: CASSDSGSGTEAFF
J: TRBJ1-1
size: .
D: .
V: TRBV6-4

DNA: TGTGCCAGCAGTGAATTCCCGGGTATCCAGCCCCAGCATTTT
CDR3: CASSEFPGIQPQHF
J: TRBJ1-5
size: .
D: .
V: TRBV2

DNA: TGCGCCAGCAGCCAAGCACTGACAGCCCCGGGTTTTAAACTGTTTTTT
CDR3: CASSQALTAPGFKLFF
J: TRBJ1-4
size: .
D: .
V: TRBV4-3

DNA: TGTGCCAGCAGGGACATCAATCAGCCCCAGCATTTT
CDR3: CASRDINQPQHF
J: TRBJ1-5
size: .
D: .
V: TRBV2

DNA: TGTGCCAGCCAGGGGTCCTATAATTCACCCCTCCACTTT
CDR3: CASQGSYNSPLHF
J: TRBJ1-6
size: .
D: .
V: TRBV2

DNA: TGTGCCAGCAGTCACAGCGGGGGGTCTGTAAATGAGCAGTTCTTC
CDR3: CASSHSGGSVNEQFF
J: TRBJ2-1
size: .
D: TRBD2
V: TRBV6-5

DNA: TGCGCCAGCAGCCAAGATCGCGGGGGGCCCACATCACCCCTCCACTTT
CDR3: CASSQDRGGPTSPLHF
J: TRBJ1-6
size: .
D: .
V: TRBV4-3

DNA: TGTGCCAGCAGCCTAGGACAGGGGTATCGTTCACCCCTCCACTTT
CDR3: CASSLGQGYRSPLHF
J: TRBJ1-6
size: once
D: TRBD1
V: TRBV6-5

DNA: TGCGCCAGCAGCACAGGACAGGGAAATCAGCCCCAGCATTTT
CDR3: CASSTGQGNQPQHF
J: TRBJ1-5
size: .
D: TRBD1
V: TRBV5-1

DNA: TGTGCCGGACAGGGGGCAGCTGGAAACACCATATATTTT
CDR3: CAGQGAAGNTIYF
J: TRBJ1-3
size: .
D: TRBD1
V: TRBV2

DNA: TGTGCCAGCCAAAGGGGCGGGGCGGGGCGAGAGCAGTTCTTC
CDR3: CASQRGGAGREQFF
J: TRBJ2-1
size: .
D: .
V: TRBV6-5

DNA: TGTGCCAGTAGTATAACTCGGGATTCACCCCTCCACTTT
CDR3: CASSITRDSPLHF
J: TRBJ1-6
size: .
D: .
V: TRBV19

DNA: TGTGCCAGCAGTTCGGTCGCCGGGGAGCTGTTTTTT
CDR3: CASSSVAGELFF
J: TRBJ2-2
size: .
D: .
V: TRBV6-1

DNA: TGTGCCAGCAGCCCCGGGACAGGGTCTACGTGGGAACTGTTTTTT
CDR3: CASSPGTGSTWELFF
J: TRBJ1-4
size: once
D: TRBD1
V: TRBV7-9

DNA: TGTGCCACCGACAGGGTCTTAAGCTATGGCTACACCTTC
CDR3: CATDRVLSYGYTF
J: TRBJ1-2
size: few
D: TRBD1
V: TRBV12-3/TRBV12-4

DNA: TGTGCCAGCATGGTGCAGGGACAGATTAACACAGATACGCAGTATTTT
CDR3: CASMVQGQINTDTQYF
J: TRBJ2-3
size: .
D: TRBD1
V: TRBV2

DNA: TGTGCCAGCAGCTTAGTTGACAGGGCGGATGGCTACACCTTC
CDR3: CASSLVDRADGYTF
J: TRBJ1-2
size: .
D: TRBD1
V: TRBV7-2

DNA: TGTGCCTGGTCGGATATGGGGGGGGGCCCCAATGAGCAGTTCTTC
CDR3: CAWSDMGGGPNEQFF
J: TRBJ2-1
size: .
D: .
V: TRBV30